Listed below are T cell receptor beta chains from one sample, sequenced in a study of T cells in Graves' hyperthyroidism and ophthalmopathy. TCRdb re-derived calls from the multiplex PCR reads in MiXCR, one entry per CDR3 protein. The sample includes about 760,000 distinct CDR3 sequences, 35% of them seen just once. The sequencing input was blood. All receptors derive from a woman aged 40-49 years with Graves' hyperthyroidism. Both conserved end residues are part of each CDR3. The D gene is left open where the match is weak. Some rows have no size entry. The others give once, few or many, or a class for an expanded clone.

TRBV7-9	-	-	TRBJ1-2	TGTGCCAGCAGCCAATCAGAGGGTGGCTACACCTTC	CASSQSEGGYTF
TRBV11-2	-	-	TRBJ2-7	TGTGCCAGCAGCTTAGAAATCCAGTTCTACGAGCAGTACTTC	CASSLEIQFYEQYF
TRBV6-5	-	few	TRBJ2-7	TGTGCCAGCAGTTACTCGATTCCCCCCGCCGAGCAGTACTTC	CASSYSIPPAEQYF
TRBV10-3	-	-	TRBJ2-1	TGTGCCATCAGGGTGGGTTCGTTGTACAATGAGCAGTTCTTC	CAIRVGSLYNEQFF
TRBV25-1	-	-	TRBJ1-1	TGTGCCAGCAGCCCCACACCGAGGACAGACCATGAAGCTTTCTTT	CASSPTPRTDHEAFF
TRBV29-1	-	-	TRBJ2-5	TGCAGCGTTGAAGGGCAGGGGGGGACCCAGTACTTC	CSVEGQGGTQYF
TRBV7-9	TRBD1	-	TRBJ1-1	TGTGCCAGCAGTTTGGGGACAGGGGGCCTTGAAGCTTTCTTT	CASSLGTGGLEAFF
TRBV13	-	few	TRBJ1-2	TGTGCCAGCAGCCCTCTCCGGGCGGGCTACACCTTC	CASSPLRAGYTF
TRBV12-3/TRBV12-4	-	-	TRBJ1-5	TGTGCCAGCAGTTCCAATTATGGCAATCAGCCCCAGCATTTT	CASSSNYGNQPQHF
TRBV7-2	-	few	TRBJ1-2	TGTGCCAGCAGCCATAAAAGTAACCCCTATGGCTACACCTTC	CASSHKSNPYGYTF
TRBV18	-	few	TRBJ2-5	TGTGCCAGCTCACCGTTGGGCGGGGAACAAGAGACCCAGTACTTC	CASSPLGGEQETQYF
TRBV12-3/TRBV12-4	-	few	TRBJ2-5	TGTGCCAGCACCCCATGGGGCAGACTACAAGAGACCCAGTACTTC	CASTPWGRLQETQYF
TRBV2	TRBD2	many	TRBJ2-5	TGTGCCAGCAGTGTCCAGGGAGGGGTCCAAGAGACCCAGTACTTC	CASSVQGGVQETQYF
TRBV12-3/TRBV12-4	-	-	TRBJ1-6	TGTGCCAGCAGTTTTGAGAGTCATGGATCACCCCTCCACTTT	CASSFESHGSPLHF
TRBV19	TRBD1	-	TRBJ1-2	TGTGCCAGTAGCGAAATTGGACAGGGCGACTATGGCTACACCTTC	CASSEIGQGDYGYTF
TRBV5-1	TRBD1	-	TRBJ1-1	TGCGCCAGCAGCTCCCCCGGGACAGCCACTGAAGCTTTCTTT	CASSSPGTATEAFF
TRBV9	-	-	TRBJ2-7	TGTGCCAGCGGGCAGGGGGGCAGCTCCTACGAGCAGTACTTC	CASGQGGSSYEQYF
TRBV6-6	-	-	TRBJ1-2	TGTGCCAGCAGTTACAGGGCAGCTAACTATGGCTACACCTTC	CASSYRAANYGYTF
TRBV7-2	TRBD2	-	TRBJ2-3	TGTGCCAGCAGCCCCAGACTAGCGGGGGGCCTTACAGATACGCAGTATTTT	CASSPRLAGGLTDTQYF
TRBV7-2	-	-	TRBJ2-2	TGTGCCAGCAGCTCACAGGGAGGCGGCACCGGGGAGCTGTTTTTT	CASSSQGGGTGELFF
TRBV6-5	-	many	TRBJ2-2	TGTGCCAGCCGGGACAACACCGGGGAGCTGTTTTTT	CASRDNTGELFF
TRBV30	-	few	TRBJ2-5	TGTGCCTGGAGTCGGACAGCCGGGGAGACCCAGTACTTC	CAWSRTAGETQYF
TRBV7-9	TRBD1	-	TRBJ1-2	TGTGCCAGCAGCCCGAGCGGGGACAGGGTCTCTCTCTACACCTTC	CASSPSGDRVSLYTF
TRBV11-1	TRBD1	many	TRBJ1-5	TGTGCCAGCAGCCCGACAGGGTACCAGCCCCAGCATTTT	CASSPTGYQPQHF
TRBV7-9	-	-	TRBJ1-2	TGTGCCTGCAGCCAGGGTCCTGGCTATGGCTACACCTTC	CACSQGPGYGYTF
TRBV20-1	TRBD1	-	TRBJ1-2	TGCAGTGCTACGCCACCGGGACAGGGAGATGGCTACACCTTC	CSATPPGQGDGYTF
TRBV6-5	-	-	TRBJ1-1	TGTGCCAGCAGTTACGGAAGGGGTCGGGACACTGAAGCTTTCTTT	CASSYGRGRDTEAFF
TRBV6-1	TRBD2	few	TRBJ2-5	TGTGCCAGCAGTCAACCGGGGGAGGGTCGGGAGACCCAGTACTTC	CASSQPGEGRETQYF